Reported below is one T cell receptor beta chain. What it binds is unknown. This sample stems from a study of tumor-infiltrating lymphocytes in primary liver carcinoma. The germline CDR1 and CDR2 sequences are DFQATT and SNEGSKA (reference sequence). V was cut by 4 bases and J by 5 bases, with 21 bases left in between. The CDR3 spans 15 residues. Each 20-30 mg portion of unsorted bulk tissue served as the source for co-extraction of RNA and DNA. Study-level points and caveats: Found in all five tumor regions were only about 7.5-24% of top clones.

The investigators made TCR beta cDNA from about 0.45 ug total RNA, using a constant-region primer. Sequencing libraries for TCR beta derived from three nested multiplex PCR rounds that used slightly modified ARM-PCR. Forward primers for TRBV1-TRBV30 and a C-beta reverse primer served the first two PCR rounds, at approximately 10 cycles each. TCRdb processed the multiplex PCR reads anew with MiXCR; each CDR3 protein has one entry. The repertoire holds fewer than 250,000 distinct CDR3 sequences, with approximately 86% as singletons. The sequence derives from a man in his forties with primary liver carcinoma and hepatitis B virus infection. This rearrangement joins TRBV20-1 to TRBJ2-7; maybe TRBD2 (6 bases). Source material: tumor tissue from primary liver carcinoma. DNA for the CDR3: TGCAGTGCTACGAAACATGGGACGAGGAGGGACGAGCAGTACTTC. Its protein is CSATKHGTRRDEQYF.